This record looks at one T cell receptor (beta chain) sequence and its context. CDR3 length: 14 amino acids. Unmatched junction bases numbered 7, after V lost 9 bases and J lost 0 bases. Germline CDR1 and CDR2: SGHKS and YYEKEE (reference sequence). The repertoire was sequenced with immunoSEQ multiplex PCR; TCRdb's copy has only in-frame clones and lacks some. This table has roughly 90,000 clones, 65% to 90% appearing once. The data stem from a study of T cell responses to AZD1222 COVID-19 vaccine. The sequence was obtained from an adult in good health. The chain carries TRBV5-5 and TRBJ1-1; 8 nucleotides match TRBD1. Sequences were derived from peripheral blood, sampled on day 0 of AZD1222 vaccination. CDR3 sequence reads: CATDRGLMNTEAFF. CDR3 bases: TGTGCCACCGACAGGGGCCTCATGAACACTGAAGCTTTCTTT.